This record looks at one TCR beta chain sequence and its context. Germline-derived CDR1 and CDR2 are SGHAT and FQNNGV. This CDR3 contains 14 residues. V dropped 4 bases and J dropped 3; count of bases not matched to a gene: 5. Data came from immunoSEQ multiplex PCR; TCRdb stores just in-frame clones and leaves some out. The sample carries approximately 200,000 clones, about 88% recorded once. This entry is derived from a study of blood T cell repertoires in COVID-19. Across the whole study: Samples representing acute and convalescent COVID-19 were sourced from the United States, Italy and Spain. PBMCs, B-cell-depleted T cells, or T cells were the source of the cDNA or gDNA that made up the material.

V usage is TRBV11-2 and J usage is TRBJ2-7, with 8 bases lining up with TRBD1. The TCR was taken from a woman younger than 45 with active or convalescent COVID-19. Sequenced input: peripheral blood. The CDR3 sequence is CASSSQGAYYEQYF. DNA of the CDR3: TGTGCCAGCAGCTCCCAGGGGGCTTACTACGAGCAGTACTTC. Complete variable domain (other parts from reference TRBV11-2 and TRBJ2-7): EAGVAQSPRYKIIEKRQSVAFWCNPISGHATLYWYQQILGQGPKLLIQFQNNGVVDDSQLPKDRFSAERLKGVDSTLKIQPAKLEDSAVYLCASSSQGAYYEQYFGPGTRLTVT.